This is a list of T cell receptor beta chains from one sample in a study of shared clonotypes between healthy human individuals. Clones were read by immunoSEQ multiplex PCR, and TCRdb kept only the in-frame ones, dropping some. The table lists fewer than 700,000 clones, roughly 79% of them singletons. The sequencing input was PBMCs. These receptors were obtained from a woman aged 40-49 years in good health. Some clones in this sample may be carry-over from other donors' samples. Both conserved end residues are part of each CDR3. A D gene is named only where the DNA matches it firmly. Only part of the rows carry a size: once, few, many, or a class if the clone is expanded.

j_call d_call v_call clone_size cdr3_nt cdr3_aa
TRBJ2-2 TRBD2 TRBV11-2 NA TGTGCCAGCAGTCAAGGACTAGCAGGCACCGGGGAGCTGTTTTTT CASSQGLAGTGELFF
TRBJ1-1 TRBD1 TRBV28 few TGTGCCAGCAGTTTAGGGACAGGGGGCTTGAACACTGAAGCTTTCTTT CASSLGTGGLNTEAFF
TRBJ2-3 TRBD2 TRBV6-1 many TGTGCCAGCAGTGTCCTAGCGGGAGGGGTCACAGATACGCAGTATTTT CASSVLAGGVTDTQYF
TRBJ2-7 NA TRBV5-5 NA TGTGCCAGCAGCTTAGGCGGGGTCGGCTACGAGCAGTACTTC CASSLGGVGYEQYF
TRBJ2-5 NA TRBV7-2 NA TGTGCCAGCAGTTACAGGGGAGGCGAGACCCAGTACTTC CASSYRGGETQYF
TRBJ1-2 NA TRBV10-2 NA TGCGCCAGCAGTGAGTCCAGGGGACTGACCAACTATGGCTACACCTTC CASSESRGLTNYGYTF
TRBJ2-2 TRBD1 TRBV27 NA TGTGCCAGCAGTTCTCAGACAGGGCGGTGGGGAACCGGGGAGCTGTTTTTT CASSSQTGRWGTGELFF
TRBJ1-2 NA TRBV6-5 once TGTGCCAGCAGTTCCGAAAGGGGGGGCTCTAACTATGGCTACACCTTC CASSSERGGSNYGYTF
TRBJ2-7 NA TRBV9 NA TGTGCCAGCAGCGTAGAAGGTACCTCGAGCTCCTACGAGCAGTACTTC CASSVEGTSSSYEQYF
TRBJ1-1 NA TRBV5-1 NA TGCGCCAGCAGCTTGTTACGGCTGAACACTGAAGCTTTCTTT CASSLLRLNTEAFF
TRBJ2-1 NA TRBV19 NA TGTGCCAGTACCTCCCCCGCGGGTGAGCAGTTCTTC CASTSPAGEQFF
TRBJ2-7 TRBD2 TRBV7-2 NA TGTGCCAGCAGCTTAGCCAGCGGGGGGTCCTACGAGCAGTACTTC CASSLASGGSYEQYF
TRBJ2-4 NA TRBV11-2 NA TGTGCCAGCAGCCAAAGCAGCGTCAAAAACATTCAGTACTTC CASSQSSVKNIQYF
TRBJ2-2 NA TRBV5-4 many TGTGCCAGCAGCCTCCAGGGGATAGGGACCGGGGAGCTGTTTTTT CASSLQGIGTGELFF
TRBJ1-3 NA TRBV2 NA TGTGCCAGCACCCGCTCTGGAAACACCATATATTTT CASTRSGNTIYF
TRBJ2-7 NA TRBV18 NA TGTGCCAGCTCACGAGTAGGGGGGCGCTCCTACGAGCAGTACTTC CASSRVGGRSYEQYF
TRBJ2-3 NA TRBV11-2 NA TGTGCCAGCAGCGCGTCAAGGGGCACAGATACGCAGTATTTT CASSASRGTDTQYF
TRBJ1-1 NA TRBV14 NA TGTGCCAGCAGCCCCGCTCGGGGGCCATGGACTGAAGCTTTCTTT CASSPARGPWTEAFF
TRBJ2-2 TRBD2 TRBV7-8 NA TGTGCCAGCAGCCAACTAGCGGGAGGGACCGGGGAGCTGTTTTTT CASSQLAGGTGELFF
TRBJ1-1 NA TRBV6-6 NA TGTGCCAGCACCCGGTCAGTGAACACTGAAGCTTTCTTT CASTRSVNTEAFF
TRBJ2-7 TRBD2 TRBV18 NA TGTGCCAGCTCACCCCGCACTAGCGGGAGTTTTTACGAGCAGTACTTC CASSPRTSGSFYEQYF
TRBJ2-1 TRBD2 TRBV2 NA TGTGCCAGCAAGGGACTAGGGAGCGATGAGCAGTTCTTC CASKGLGSDEQFF
TRBJ2-3 NA TRBV5-1 NA TGCGCCAGCAGCTCGGACGGACCTAGCACAGATACGCAGTATTTT CASSSDGPSTDTQYF
TRBJ1-1 NA TRBV5-1 NA TGCGCCAGCAGCTTGCAGGGAATGAACACTGAAGCTTTCTTT CASSLQGMNTEAFF
TRBJ2-7 NA TRBV7-2 once TGTGCCAGCAGCCAGGCCCCCAATAGCGAGCAGTACTTC CASSQAPNSEQYF
TRBJ2-7 TRBD1 TRBV28 many TGTGCCAGCAGTAAGGGACAGACTCACTTGCAGTACTTC CASSKGQTHLQYF
TRBJ2-1 NA TRBV9 NA TGTGCCAGCAGCGTAGAGAAGGGTTCCTACAATGAGCAGTTCTTC CASSVEKGSYNEQFF
TRBJ2-2 NA TRBV7-3 NA TGTGCCAGCAGCTTAGTCACCGGGGAGCTGTTTTTT CASSLVTGELFF
TRBJ2-7 NA TRBV20-1 NA TGCAGTACCCCAAAACCAGGGGAGCAGTACTTC CSTPKPGEQYF
TRBJ2-7 NA TRBV18 NA TGTGCCAGCTCACCGGGTGCCTCCTACGAGCAGTACTTC CASSPGASYEQYF
TRBJ2-2 NA TRBV5-1 NA TGCGCCAGCAGCTTGGGCGTAGGAGGGACTTTCAACACCGGGGAGCTGTTTTTT CASSLGVGGTFNTGELFF
TRBJ2-1 TRBD1 TRBV27 once TGTGCCAGCAGTTTATGGAACAGGGGAAGGTATGAGCAGTTCTTC CASSLWNRGRYEQFF
TRBJ2-3 TRBD2 TRBV5-1 few TGCGCCAGCAGCCTAGCGGGAGCCACAGATACGCAGTATTTT CASSLAGATDTQYF
TRBJ1-5 NA TRBV28 NA TGTGCCAGCAGTTTGAAGGGAACCGGCAATCAGCCCCAGCATTTT CASSLKGTGNQPQHF
TRBJ2-7 NA TRBV27 NA TGTGCCAGCAGTTTAGCGGCTGAAGCGTCCTACGAGCAGTACTTC CASSLAAEASYEQYF
TRBJ2-2 TRBD2 TRBV19 NA TGTGCCAGTAGTCCAGGGACTAGGGCCGGGGAGCTGTTTTTT CASSPGTRAGELFF
TRBJ2-7 NA TRBV6-1 NA TGTGCCAGCAGTGACTACACCTACGAGCAGTACTTC CASSDYTYEQYF
TRBJ1-1 NA TRBV7-3 NA TGTGCCAGCAGCTTTAGGGAGAACACTGAAGCTTTCTTT CASSFRENTEAFF
TRBJ1-2 TRBD1 TRBV5-1 NA TGCGCCAGCAGCTTGGTCCAGGGACAGGACTATGGCTACACCTTC CASSLVQGQDYGYTF
TRBJ2-2 NA TRBV7-3 NA TGTGCCAGCAGCTTGAGAGCGGGTAGGAACACCGGGGAGCTGTTTTTT CASSLRAGRNTGELFF
TRBJ1-3 TRBD1 TRBV9 few TGTGCCAGCAGCGCCTCCGGGACAGGGGCTGGAAACACCATATATTTT CASSASGTGAGNTIYF
TRBJ1-1 NA TRBV28 NA TGTGCCAGCAGTCTAACCCCTGACAGGCTGGGGCGAGCTTTCTTT CASSLTPDRLGRAFF
TRBJ2-2 NA TRBV27 NA TGTGCCAGCAGTAGCTCAGGGGCACTCAACACCGGGGAGCTGTTTTTT CASSSSGALNTGELFF
TRBJ1-5 NA TRBV30 once TGTGCCTGGGGACAGTTTAGCAATCAGCCCCAGCATTTT CAWGQFSNQPQHF
TRBJ1-2 NA TRBV5-1 few TGCGCCAGCAGCCACGGACTCCCAACAGATGGCTACACCTTC CASSHGLPTDGYTF
TRBJ2-7 NA TRBV5-1 NA TGCGCCAGCAGCTTTAGCAGCGAGCAGTACTTC CASSFSSEQYF
TRBJ2-1 NA TRBV18 NA TGTGCCAGCTCACCACTGGCAGGGGCTAACTACAATGAGCAGTTCTTC CASSPLAGANYNEQFF
TRBJ2-7 TRBD2 TRBV10-1 NA TGCGCCAGCAGTGAAAAGCGGGAGGGGACCTACGAGCAGTACTTC CASSEKREGTYEQYF
TRBJ2-1 TRBD2 TRBV11-3 NA TGTGCCAGCAGCTTTGGGACTAGCGGGCCAAGGGCCGGCAATGAGCAGTTCTTC CASSFGTSGPRAGNEQFF
TRBJ2-1 NA TRBV7-8 NA TGTGCCAGCAGCACGCAGCCTAGCTTCCACTACAATGAGCAGTTCTTC CASSTQPSFHYNEQFF
TRBJ1-1 NA TRBV7-9 NA TGTGCCAGCAGCTCTGCGGGCAGTGAAGCTTTCTTT CASSSAGSEAFF